This T cell receptor beta chain was sequenced for a study of preoperative IRX-2 immunotherapy in early breast cancer. The V segment lost 10 bases and the J segment 2 bases; nucleotides outside the gene matches: 11. CDR3 length equals 18 residues. The germline gives CDR1 LNHDA, CDR2 SQIVND (reference sequence). This sample's treatment: preoperative locoregional IRX-2 cytokine immunotherapy. This phase Ib study tested locoregional IRX-2 cytokine immunotherapy given before surgery. The protocol was immunoSEQ multiplex PCR, while the TCRdb copy is restricted to in-frame clones and leaves out a portion. The data contain roughly 29,000 clones, around 90% of them singletons.

V and J are TRBV19 and TRBJ2-1, with 16 bases lining up with TRBD2. This TCR derives from a human donor with breast cancer. This material was collected from a patient treated with IRX-2 immunotherapy. The CDR3 loop is CATTEGLAGGWPYNEQFF. CDR3 coding DNA: TGTGCCACCACAGAGGGACTAGCGGGAGGGTGGCCCTACAATGAGCAGTTCTTC. The whole variable domain, remainder taken from reference TRBV19 and TRBJ2-1, is DGGITQSPKYLFRKEGQNVTLSCEQNLNHDAMYWYRQDPGQGLRLIYYSQIVNDFQKGDIAEGYSVSREKKESFPLTVTSAQKNPTAFYLCATTEGLAGGWPYNEQFFGPGTRLTVL.